This TCR beta chain was identified in a study of T cell responses to AZD1222 COVID-19 vaccine. This table comes from immunoSEQ multiplex PCR, and its TCRdb copy is limited to in-frame clones, with some not included. The table lists tens of thousands of clones, roughly 80% of them singletons. Germline CDR1 and CDR2: MNHEY and SVGAGI. The CDR3 totals 15 residues. Trimming left V 2 bases short and J 6 bases short, with 16 bases between. The sequence was collected from an adult in good health. The sample here was peripheral blood, taken on day 0 of AZD1222 vaccination. The chain carries TRBV6-5 and TRBJ1-1, with D maybe TRBD1 (5 bases). This CDR3 reads CASSYTQRGDAEAFF. The CDR3 nucleotides are TGTGCCAGCAGTTACACTCAAAGGGGCGACGCTGAAGCTTTCTTT.